Each of the 19 T cell receptor beta chains below was sequenced from the same sample in a study of human T cells and chemical hapten exposure. Single cDNA molecules in the library carried unique molecular identifiers attached during preparation. A single record per CDR3 protein comes from TCRdb applying MiXCR to the reads. This sample yields a few hundred distinct CDR3 sequences, of which just under 40% are seen a single time; more than 70% belongs to the top ten. The template was total RNA from unfractionated whole blood. The sample consisted of whole blood. The receptors were sampled from a human donor who had alopecia or was a healthy volunteer (not recorded which). Some clones in this sample may be carry-over from other donors' samples. This table probably holds off-target reads from a library built for another chain.

The chain uses TRBV28 and TRBJ2-6, with 9 bases matching TRBD1. Germline V CDR1 and CDR2: MDHEN, SYDVKM. With 5 bases clipped from V and 1 base from J, the junction kept 3 bases outside the gene matches. The CDR3 is 16 amino acids. The CDR3 sequence is CASSTDRGSGANVLTF. CDR3 bases: TGTGCCAGCAGTACGGACAGGGGTTCTGGGGCCAACGTCCTGACTTTC.

The rearrangement links TRBV12-3 or TRBV12-4 to TRBJ1-6; D not resolved. This CDR3 has 13 amino acids. The germline V and J ends were trimmed by 6 bases and 6 bases, with 9 bases remaining between them. CDR3 coding DNA: TGTGCCAGCAGGCTCTTCCCTAATTCACCCCTCCACTTT. Protein product: CASRLFPNSPLHF.

This sequence joins TRBV5-6 and TRBJ1-4; perhaps TRBD1 as D (6 bases). Deletions cut 3 bases from V and 8 bases from J, with 11 bases between. The germline gives CDR1 SGHDT, CDR2 YYEEEE. The CDR3 covers 13 residues. The CDR3, as DNA: TGTGCCAGCAGCTCTGGGACATCGGAAAAACTGTTTTTT. Its translation: CASSSGTSEKLFF. Drawing the rest from reference TRBV5-6 and TRBJ1-4, the complete variable domain is DAGVTQSPTHLIKTRGQQVTLRCSPKSGHDTVSWYQQALGQGPQFIFQYYEEEERQRGNFPDRFSGHQFPNYSSELNVNALLLGDSALYLCASSSGTSEKLFFGSGTQLSVL.

J is TRBJ2-5 and V is TRBV12-3 or TRBV12-4, with TRBD1 matching over 9 bases. CDR3 length equals 13 residues. V shed 8 bases, J shed 3 bases, and the junction held 4 bases outside the gene matches. The CDR3, as DNA: TGTGCCAGCGGTAGGACAGGGGAAGAGACCCAGTACTTC. Encoded protein: CASGRTGEETQYF.

By share of the sample, this clonotype is hyperexpanded. This rearrangement joins TRBV29-1 to TRBJ2-3, with no clear D. CDR1 SQVTM and CDR2 ANQGSEA come from the germline V gene. V lost 8 bases and J 2 bases, leaving 11 bases between the germline ends. The length of the CDR3 is 12 residues. The CDR3: CSFRPSTDTQYF. CDR3 sequence (DNA): TGCAGCTTCCGGCCATCCACAGATACGCAGTATTTT.

The J gene is TRBJ2-7, the V gene TRBV28; tentative D call: TRBD1 (5 bases). CDR3 length: 14 residues. Per germline, CDR1 MDHEN and CDR2 SYDVKM. Trimming stripped 1 base from V and 2 bases from J, with 9 bases between. CDR3 DNA: TGTGCCAGCAGTTTATCCTCAGGGACCTACGAGCAGTACGTC. It is translated as CASSLSSGTYEQYV.

This clonotype is classed as large (0.1 to 1%). The CDR3 sequence is CASSFGQGGEQYV. CDR3 DNA sequence: TGTGCCAGCAGTTTTGGCCAGGGAGGCGAGCAGTACGTC. The genes are TRBV27 and TRBJ2-7, with a tentative D call TRBD2 (6 bases). CDR1 is MNHEY, CDR2 SMNVEV, per germline (reference sequence). This CDR3 comprises 13 residues. V was cut by 3 bases and J by 6 bases, with 12 bases left in between.

The chain carries TRBV3-1 and TRBJ2-4, with D tentatively TRBD2 (6 bases). The germline V gene encodes CDR1 LGHDT and CDR2 YNNKEL (reference sequence). The V and J ends lost 4 bases and 6 bases respectively, with 19 bases between them. The CDR3 is 16 amino acids. The DNA of the CDR3 is TGTGCCAGCAGCCCAGGGACCACGGGACTCCTAAACATTCAGTACTTC. This sequence encodes CASSPGTTGLLNIQYF.

This clonotype was recorded a few times. The chain employs TRBV29-1 and TRBJ1-2; D is undetermined. CDR3 length: 11 residues. Germline lookup yields CDR1 SQVTM and CDR2 ANQGSEA. V lost 2 bases and J 2 bases, leaving 3 bases between the germline ends. The DNA for the CDR3 is TGCAGCGTTGAACTCAACTATGGCTACACCTTC. As protein: CSVELNYGYTF. Together with reference TRBV29-1 and TRBJ1-2, the CDR3 gives the full variable domain: SAVISQKPSRDICQRGTSLTIQCQVDSQVTMMFWYRQQPGQSLTLIATANQGSEATYESGFVIDKFPISRPNLTFSTLTVSNMSPEDSSIYLCSVELNYGYTFGSGTRLTVV.

The chain is built from TRBV12-2 and TRBJ2-7; no DNA check was done on the table's D call, TRBD1. TRBV12-2 is flagged as a pseudogene. This CDR3 spans 18 amino acids. The CDR3 loop is CASRLAPPLVGFSYEQYF. As DNA, the CDR3 is TGTGCAAGTCGCTTAGCCCCCCCACTGGTAGGGTTTTCCTACGAGCAGTACTTC.

The chain carries TRBV20-1 and TRBJ2-3, with a weak D call TRBD1 (6 bases). The CDR3 runs to 13 residues. The V gene's germline CDR1 is DFQATT and CDR2 SNEGSKA (reference sequence). V dropped 0 bases and J dropped 8 bases, with 12 bases sitting between them. For the CDR3, the DNA is TGCAGTGCTAGAGAGACAGGCGGCCGTACGCAGTATTTT. It is translated as CSARETGGRTQYF.

This rearrangement joins TRBV3-1 to TRBJ2-7, with TRBD2 matching over 7 bases. The length of the CDR3 is 15 residues. V was clipped by 1 base and J by 6 bases; unmatched bases: 9. Germline values: CDR1 LGHDT, CDR2 YNNKEL (reference sequence). CDR3 DNA: TGTGCCAGCAGCCAAGTCCGAGCGGGGTCGGGCGAGCAGTACTTC. This sequence encodes CASSQVRAGSGEQYF.

This chain joins TRBV15 and TRBJ1-4; D gene uncertain. V dropped 5 bases and J dropped 0 bases, with 16 bases sitting between them. In germline, CDR1 is LNHNV, CDR2 YYDKDF (reference sequence). This CDR3 comprises 17 residues. Written as DNA, the CDR3 is TGTGCCACCAGCGTCGGAGGGCCATCTGCAACTAATGAAAAACTGTTTTTT. It translates to CATSVGGPSATNEKLFF.

The chain has TRBV27 and TRBJ1-1; unclear D gene. The CDR3 is made up of 15 amino acids. CDR1 and CDR2 from the germline V gene are MNHEY and SMNVEV (reference sequence). The V gene lost 5 bases and the J gene lost 4 bases, with 17 bases spanning the gap. The CDR3, as DNA: TGTGCCAGCAGTCCTGACCTGGGCTCGAGCACTGAAGCTTTCTTT. The encoded protein is CASSPDLGSSTEAFF.

The rearrangement links TRBV20-1 to TRBJ2-6, with TRBD2 identical over 12 bases. V lost 5 bases to trimming and J lost 0 bases; unmatched junction nucleotides: 5. CDR1 DFQATT and CDR2 SNEGSKA come from the germline V gene (reference sequence). The CDR3 sequence is 17 residues long. In nucleotides, the CDR3 is TGCAGTGCTCATGCTAGCGGGAGGGCCTCTGGGGCCAACGTCCTGACTTTC. Encoded protein: CSAHASGRASGANVLTF.

V usage is TRBV5-1 and J usage is TRBJ2-7; a weak D match, TRBD2 (6 bases). CDR3 length equals 14 residues. Per germline, CDR1 SGHRS and CDR2 YFSETQ. Between the trimmed V and J ends, which lost 3 bases and 2 bases, there was a span of 12 bases. The CDR3 DNA reads as TGCGCCAGCAGCTGGGGGGACGGGGCCTACGAGCAGTACTTC. It yields the protein CASSWGDGAYEQYF.

This clonotype turned up a few times. The rearrangement links TRBV9 to TRBJ2-3; tentatively, D is TRBD2 (5 bases). The germline V gene encodes CDR1 SGDLS and CDR2 YYNGEE. The ends were cut back, 0 bases at V and 2 bases at J, with 10 bases in the middle. There are 15 residues in the CDR3. The CDR3 nucleotides read TGTGCCAGCAGCGTAGATTCGGGGTACACAGATACGCAGTATTTT. Translated: CASSVDSGYTDTQYF.

There are a few counts of this clonotype. The chain joins TRBV28 to TRBJ2-7; the D gene is possibly TRBD2 (6 bases). Trimming pared 5 bases from V and 3 bases from J, leaving 17 bases between. The CDR3 is made up of 15 amino acids. Germline V lookup: CDR1 MDHEN, CDR2 SYDVKM. The DNA for the CDR3 is TGTGCCAGCAGTCCCGCGGGGAAGAGTCGCTACGAGCAGTACTTC. Translation gives CASSPAGKSRYEQYF.

This CDR3 reads CASSLSSGLSPEQFF. CDR3 coding DNA: TGTGCCAGCAGCTTATCGTCAGGACTTAGCCCCGAGCAGTTCTTC. This chain links TRBV7-2 with TRBJ2-1; TRBD2 is a possible D gene (5 bases). The V and J ends lost 2 bases and 10 bases respectively, with 18 bases between them. CDR1 SGHTA and CDR2 FQGNSA come from the germline V gene. The CDR3 totals 15 residues.